This paragraph reports one T cell receptor beta chain. What it binds is unknown. The source of the sample is a study of CD8+ T cells in alopecia areata. Study in general: Tofacitinib administration to treated patients was oral, at 5 to 10 mg twice daily.

Extracted from the samples, RNA was reverse transcribed into cDNA to serve as the sequencing template. The protocol was immunoSEQ multiplex PCR, while the TCRdb copy is restricted to in-frame clones and leaves out a portion. Here the sample spans around 200,000 clones, about 60% being singletons. The length of the CDR3 is 14 residues. Germline V lookup: CDR1 LGHNA, CDR2 YNFKEQ. The ends were cut back, 4 bases at V and 5 bases at J, with 15 bases in the middle. Treatment given: oral pan-JAK inhibitor, 5-10 mg twice daily. The study's findings and limits: Tofacitinib delivered significant drops in scalp clonality and in expanded CD8+ clones among the top 100. Shared TCR sequences were less clear between patients than in mice, possibly partly from HLA diversity.

The source material was CD8+ T cells sorted from blood, sampled at week 24, from a patient treated with tofacitinib. V and J are TRBV4-2 and TRBJ2-7, with a possible D match to TRBD2 (5 bases). The clonotype originates from a human donor with alopecia areata. The CDR3 sequence: CASSRVSGPHEQYF. The DNA for the CDR3 is TGTGCCAGCAGCCGAGTCAGCGGCCCCCACGAGCAGTACTTC.